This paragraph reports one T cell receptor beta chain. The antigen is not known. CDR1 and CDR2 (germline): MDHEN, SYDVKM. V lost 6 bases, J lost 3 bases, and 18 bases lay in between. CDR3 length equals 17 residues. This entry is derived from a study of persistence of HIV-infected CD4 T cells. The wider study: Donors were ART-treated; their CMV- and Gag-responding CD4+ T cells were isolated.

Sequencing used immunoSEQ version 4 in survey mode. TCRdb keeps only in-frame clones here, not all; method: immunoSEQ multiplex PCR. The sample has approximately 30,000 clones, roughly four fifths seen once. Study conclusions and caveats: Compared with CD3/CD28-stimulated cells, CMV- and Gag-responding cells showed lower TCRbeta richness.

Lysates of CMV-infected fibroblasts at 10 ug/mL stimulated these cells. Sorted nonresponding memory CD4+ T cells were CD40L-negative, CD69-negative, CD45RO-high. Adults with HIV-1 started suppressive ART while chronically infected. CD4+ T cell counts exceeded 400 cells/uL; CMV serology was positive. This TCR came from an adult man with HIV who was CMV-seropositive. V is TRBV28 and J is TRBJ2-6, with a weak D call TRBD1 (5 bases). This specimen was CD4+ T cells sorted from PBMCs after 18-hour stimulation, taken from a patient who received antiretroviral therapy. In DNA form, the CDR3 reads TGTGCCAGCAGCCAAGCCCCTAGGGGTAGTGGGGCCAACGTCCTGACTTTC. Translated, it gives CASSQAPRGSGANVLTF. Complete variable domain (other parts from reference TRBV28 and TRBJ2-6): DVKVTQSSRYLVKRTGEKVFLECVQDMDHENMFWYRQDPGLGLRLIYFSYDVKMKEKGDIPEGYSVSREKKERFSLILESASTNQTSMYLCASSQAPRGSGANVLTFGAGSRLTVL.